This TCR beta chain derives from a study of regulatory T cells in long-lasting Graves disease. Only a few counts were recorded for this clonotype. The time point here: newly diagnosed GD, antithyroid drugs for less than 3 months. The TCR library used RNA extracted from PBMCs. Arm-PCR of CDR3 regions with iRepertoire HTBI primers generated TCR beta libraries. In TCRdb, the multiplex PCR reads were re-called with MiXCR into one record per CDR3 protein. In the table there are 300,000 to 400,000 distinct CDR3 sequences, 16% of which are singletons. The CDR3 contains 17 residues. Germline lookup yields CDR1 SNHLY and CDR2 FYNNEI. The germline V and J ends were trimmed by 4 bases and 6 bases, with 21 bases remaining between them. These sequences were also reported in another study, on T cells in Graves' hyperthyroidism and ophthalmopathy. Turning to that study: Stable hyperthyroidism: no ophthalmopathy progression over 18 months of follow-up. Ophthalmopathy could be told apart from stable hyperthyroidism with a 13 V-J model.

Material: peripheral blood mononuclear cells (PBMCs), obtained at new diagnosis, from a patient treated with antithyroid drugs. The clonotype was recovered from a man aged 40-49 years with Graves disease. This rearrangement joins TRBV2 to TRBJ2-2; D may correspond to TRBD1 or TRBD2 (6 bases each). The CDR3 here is CASSAPVGGMFAGELFF. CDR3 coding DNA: TGTGCCAGCAGTGCCCCGGTGGGGGGCATGTTTGCCGGGGAGCTGTTTTTT.